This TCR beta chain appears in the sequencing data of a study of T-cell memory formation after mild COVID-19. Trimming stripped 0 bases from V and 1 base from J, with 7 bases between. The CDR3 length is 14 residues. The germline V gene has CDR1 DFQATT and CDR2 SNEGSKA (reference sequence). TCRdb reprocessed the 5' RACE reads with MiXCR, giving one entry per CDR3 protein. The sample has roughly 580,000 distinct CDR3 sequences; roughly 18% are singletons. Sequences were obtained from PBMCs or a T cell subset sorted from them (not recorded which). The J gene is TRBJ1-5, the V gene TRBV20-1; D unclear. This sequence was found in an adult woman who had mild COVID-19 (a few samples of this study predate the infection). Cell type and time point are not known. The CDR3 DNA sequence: TGCAGTGCTAGAGATCTGGGCAGCAATCAGCCCCAGCATTTT. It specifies CSARDLGSNQPQHF.